This TCR beta chain was profiled in a study of blood T cell repertoires in COVID-19. The wider study: The United States, Italy and Spain provided the acute and convalescent COVID-19 samples. PBMCs, B-cell-depleted T cells, or T cells were the source of the cDNA or gDNA that made up the material.

V was trimmed by 0 bases and J by 2 bases, leaving 14 bases between them. The CDR3 covers 17 residues. Germline V lookup: CDR1 LNHNV, CDR2 YYDKDF (reference sequence). In the authors' methods: The assay estimated nucleated cells by amplifying reference gene primers. TCRdb's table, derived via immunoSEQ multiplex PCR, lists solely in-frame clones and lacks some. V, J and clone size were drawn from that table, and D and trimming were deduced from the DNA. The sample has hundreds of thousands of clones, around 84% seen once. The chain is built from TRBV15 and TRBJ2-1; D unresolved. The origin of this receptor is a man aged 65 to 85 with acute or convalescent COVID-19. The sample consisted of peripheral blood. The CDR3 bases are TGTGCCACCAGCAGAGATCAGGTCTTCTCACCCTACAATGAGCAGTTCTTC. Translated, it gives CATSRDQVFSPYNEQFF.